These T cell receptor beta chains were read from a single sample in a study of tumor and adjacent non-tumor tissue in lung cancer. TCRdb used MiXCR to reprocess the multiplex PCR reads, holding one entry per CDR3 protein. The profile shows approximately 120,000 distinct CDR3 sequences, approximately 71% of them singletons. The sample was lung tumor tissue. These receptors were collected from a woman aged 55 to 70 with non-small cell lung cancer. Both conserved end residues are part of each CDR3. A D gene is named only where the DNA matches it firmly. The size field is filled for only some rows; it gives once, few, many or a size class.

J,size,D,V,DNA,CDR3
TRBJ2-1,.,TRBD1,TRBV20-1,TGCAGTGCTTCGGACAGGACACGCCCCTACAATGAGCAATTCTTC,CSASDRTRPYNEQFF
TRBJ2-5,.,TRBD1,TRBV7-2,TGTGCCAGCAGTCTGAGATCGGATGGGACAGTGGAGACCCAGTACTTC,CASSLRSDGTVETQYF
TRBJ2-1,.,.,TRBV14,TGTGCCAGCAGCTCGGACTGGGATGGTGAGCAGTTATTC,CASSSDWDGEQLF
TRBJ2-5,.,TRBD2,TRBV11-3,TGTGCCAGTAGCTCTCGTTGGACTAGCAGGGTGGAGACCCAGTACTTC,CASSSRWTSRVETQYF
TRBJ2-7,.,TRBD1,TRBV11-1,TGTGTCAGCAGTTTAGGGGGCATAAAAACCTACGAACAGTACTTC,CVSSLGGIKTYEQYF
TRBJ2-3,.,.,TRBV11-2,TGTGCCGGCAGCCCCAACAGCGCAATTAGCACAGATACGCAGTATTTT,CAGSPNSAISTDTQYF
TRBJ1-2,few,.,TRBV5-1,TGCGCCAGCAGCTTGGACAGGGCATCGTTTTATGGCTACACCTTC,CASSLDRASFYGYTF
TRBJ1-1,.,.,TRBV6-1,TGTGCCAGCAGTAAAGTAGGGGGGGGTCGGAACACTGAAGCTTTCTTT,CASSKVGGGRNTEAFF
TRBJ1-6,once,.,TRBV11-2,TGTGCAAGCAGCTCCTGGGGGGAAAATTCACACCTCCACTTT,CASSSWGENSHLHF
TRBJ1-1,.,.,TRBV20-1,TGCAGTGCTAGTACATACACTGAAGCTTTCTTT,CSASTYTEAFF
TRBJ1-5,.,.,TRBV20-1,TGCGGTGCTAGAGGACAATCTATCGGCAATCACCCCCAGCATTTT,CGARGQSIGNHPQHF
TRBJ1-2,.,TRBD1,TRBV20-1,TGCAGTGTTCGGAGAGGGGGCTATGGTTACACCTTC,CSVRRGGYGYTF
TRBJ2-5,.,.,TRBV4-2,TGTGTCAGCAGCCAAGAACCGCGGGGGCGCGGGCGAGAAACCCAGTACTTC,CVSSQEPRGRGRETQYF
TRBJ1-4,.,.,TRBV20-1,TGCAGTGCTAGATTTGGGGAGCACGTGGGGGGCGCAATTAATGAAAAACTGTTTTTT,CSARFGEHVGGAINEKLFF
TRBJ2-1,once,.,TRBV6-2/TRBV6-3,TGTGCCAGCAGTTACAAGGGGCCGTCGAATGAACAGTTCTTC,CASSYKGPSNEQFF
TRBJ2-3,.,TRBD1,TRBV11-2,TGTGTCAACAGCTTGGGACCGGGACAGTCCACAGATACGCAGTATTTT,CVNSLGPGQSTDTQYF
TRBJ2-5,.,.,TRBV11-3,TGTGCCGGCAGCTTAGGTCGGGACCCTCAAGAGACACAGTACTTC,CAGSLGRDPQETQYF
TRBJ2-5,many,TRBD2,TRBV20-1,TGCAGTGTCAGTTCCGGGAGGGCCAATTTGGCGCAAGAGACCCAGTACTTC,CSVSSGRANLAQETQYF
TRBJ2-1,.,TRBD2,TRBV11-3,TGTACAAGCAGCTTTGAGTTGACTAGCGGGAGCCACAATGAGCAGCTCTTC,CTSSFELTSGSHNEQLF
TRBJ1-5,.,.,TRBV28,TGTGCCATCCACCGTAGACGCAGTGGTAATCAGCCCCAGCATTTT,CAIHRRRSGNQPQHF
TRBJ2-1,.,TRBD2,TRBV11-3,TGTGCCAGCAGCTTACAGTTAACAAGCGGGAGCCACAATAAGCAATTCTTC,CASSLQLTSGSHNKQFF
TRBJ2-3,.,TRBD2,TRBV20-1,TGCAGAGCTAGAGGCGGGGGGGGTACAGATACGAAGTATTTT,CRARGGGGTDTKYF